This T cell receptor beta chain came from a study of T cell responses to AZD1222 COVID-19 vaccine. Overall study findings and caveats: Dominant at 160-218 and 743-854, vaccine-associated CD4 TCRs also spanned spike.

Germline CDR1 is SEHNR and CDR2 is FQNEAQ (reference sequence). V dropped 1 base and J dropped 2 bases, with 10 bases sitting between them. The CDR3 is made up of 15 amino acids. Here immunoSEQ multiplex PCR was the method, and the copy in TCRdb shows in-frame clones only, minus some. The sample has over 90,000 clones; 70% to 90% are singletons. Of note for this clone: The antigen remains unidentified.

The V gene is TRBV7-9, the J gene TRBJ2-3, with D unresolved. Sequenced material: peripheral blood, taken on day 0 of AZD1222 vaccination. This clonotype originated in an adult in good health. Here the CDR3 reads CASSLVAVPTDTQYF. The CDR3, as DNA: TGTGCCAGCAGCTTAGTAGCCGTGCCCACAGATACGCAGTATTTT.